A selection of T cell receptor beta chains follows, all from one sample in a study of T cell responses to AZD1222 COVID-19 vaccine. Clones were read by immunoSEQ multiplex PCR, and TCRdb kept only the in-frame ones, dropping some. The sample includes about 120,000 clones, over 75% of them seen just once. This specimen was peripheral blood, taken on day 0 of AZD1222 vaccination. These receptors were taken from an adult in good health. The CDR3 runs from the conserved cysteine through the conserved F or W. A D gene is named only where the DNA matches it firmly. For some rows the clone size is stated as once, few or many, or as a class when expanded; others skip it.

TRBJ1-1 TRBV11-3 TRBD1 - TGTGCCAGCAGCTCCGGGACAGGGGACACTGAAGCTTTCTTT CASSSGTGDTEAFF
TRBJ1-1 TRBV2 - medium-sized TGTGCCAGCGATGGGGGGATGAACACTGAAGCTTTCTTT CASDGGMNTEAFF
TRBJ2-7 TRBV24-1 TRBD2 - TGTGCCACCAGTCCGGGACTAGCGGGAGGGTTTGGGGCCTACGAGCAGTACTTC CATSPGLAGGFGAYEQYF
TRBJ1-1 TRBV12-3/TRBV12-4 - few TGTGCCAGCAGATCCACAAACACTGAAGCTTTCTTT CASRSTNTEAFF
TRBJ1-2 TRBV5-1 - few TGCGCCAGCAGCTTGGGTGTCCAGGGGTATGTCGGTGGCTACACCTTC CASSLGVQGYVGGYTF
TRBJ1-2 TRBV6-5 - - TGTGCCAGCAGTCCCGACGGATACTATGGCTACACCTTC CASSPDGYYGYTF
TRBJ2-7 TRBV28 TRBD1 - TGTGCCAGCAGGGGACCGGACAGGGCGAGCTCCTACGAGCAGTACTTC CASRGPDRASSYEQYF
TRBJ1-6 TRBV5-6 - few TGTGCCAGCAGCTTGAATCGACGAGGAAACTATAATTCACCCCTCCACTTT CASSLNRRGNYNSPLHF
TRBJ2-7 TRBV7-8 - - TGTGCCAGCAGCTCGGGACACTATAACGAGCAGTACTTC CASSSGHYNEQYF
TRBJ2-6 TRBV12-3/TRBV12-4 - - TGTGCCAGCAGGGTCACTGGGGCCAACGTCCTGACTTTC CASRVTGANVLTF
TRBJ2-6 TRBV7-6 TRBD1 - TGTGCCAGCGGAGTTAACAGGGGGAGTGGGGCCAACGTCCTGACTTTC CASGVNRGSGANVLTF
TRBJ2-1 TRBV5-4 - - TGTGCCAGCAGCTTGGTGCCTGGCGGCGCGACGTACAATGAGCAGTTCTTC CASSLVPGGATYNEQFF
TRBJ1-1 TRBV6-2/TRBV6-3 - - TGTGCCAGCAGTTACCTCGGGACAAACACTGAAGCTTTCTTT CASSYLGTNTEAFF
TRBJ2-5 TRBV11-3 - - TGTGCCAGCAGCCGGATGGGGTACCAAGAGACCCAGTACTTC CASSRMGYQETQYF
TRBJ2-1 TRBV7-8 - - TGTGCCAGCAGCTTAGCGCTGGCAGACAATGAGCAGTTCTTC CASSLALADNEQFF
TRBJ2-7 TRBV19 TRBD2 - TGTGCCAGTAGTTCCCCTAGCGGGGGGTCCCACGAGCAGTACTTC CASSSPSGGSHEQYF
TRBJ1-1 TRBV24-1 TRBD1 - TGTGCCACCAGTGACCTAATTCGGGACAGGCACACTGAAGCTTTCTTT CATSDLIRDRHTEAFF
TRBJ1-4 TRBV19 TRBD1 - TGTGCCAGTAAAAAGGGGACAGAGGGTAATGAAAAACTGTTTTTT CASKKGTEGNEKLFF
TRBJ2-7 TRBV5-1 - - TGCGCCAGCAGAGGGCAGGACTATGCCTACGAGCAGTACTTC CASRGQDYAYEQYF
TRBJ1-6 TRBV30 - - TGTGCCTGGAGTGTACGGGGCGGGGGCGGCTCACCCCTCCACTTT CAWSVRGGGGSPLHF
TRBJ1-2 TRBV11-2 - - TGTGCCAGCAGCTTAGCCCGATCAGGGGATTCTGGCTACACCTTC CASSLARSGDSGYTF
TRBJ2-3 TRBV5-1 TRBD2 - TGCGCCAGCAGCCCGGGACTAGCGGGAGGAGTGAAACCGCAGTATTTT CASSPGLAGGVKPQYF
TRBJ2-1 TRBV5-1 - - TGCGCCAGCAGCCAACGACGGTACAATGAGCAGTTCTTC CASSQRRYNEQFF
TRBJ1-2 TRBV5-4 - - TGTGCCAGCAGACCGGGGTGGGAAGGGTTTGGCTACACCTTC CASRPGWEGFGYTF
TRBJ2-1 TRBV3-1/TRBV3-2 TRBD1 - TGTGCCAGCAGCCGTAGGGGACAGGGGGCGAGGAATGAGCAGTTCTTC CASSRRGQGARNEQFF
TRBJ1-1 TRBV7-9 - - TGTGCCAGCAGCGACAGACTGAACACTGAAGCTTTCTTT CASSDRLNTEAFF
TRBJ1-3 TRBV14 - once TGTGCCAGCAGCCAAGTAAACTCTGGAAACACCATATATTTT CASSQVNSGNTIYF
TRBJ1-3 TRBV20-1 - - TGCAGTGCTAGGATGGGTAACACCATATATTTT CSARMGNTIYF